This TCR beta chain originates from a study of blood T cells in healthy people across ages. A second PCR of 7 to 11 cycles used a sample-barcoded 5' primer and a J-beta primer mix. Individual samples furnished no less than 2.5 million CDR3-containing paired-end reads apiece. Each CDR3 protein is one row after TCRdb ran MiXCR on the 5' RACE reads. The sample includes 1.4 million to 1.5 million distinct CDR3 sequences, around two fifths seen only once; the top ten take less than 8%. The CDR3 consists of 13 residues. Germline V gene sequence: CDR1 MNHEY, CDR2 SMNVEV (reference sequence). The V and J ends lost 7 bases and 4 bases respectively, with 13 bases between them. Findings and limits, study-wide: There were more naive CD4+ cells and higher diversity in long-lived donors than in aged donors.

Turning to this clonotype: Its antigen is not known.

Donors were systemically healthy Caucasian individuals from Russia aged roughly 6 to 90 years. Source material: blood. The chain combines TRBV27 with TRBJ1-2; unclear D gene. The source is a woman in her late teens or twenties in good health. The CDR3 protein is CASTAAGGYGYTF. The CDR3 nucleotides are TGTGCCAGCACCGCGGCGGGTGGCTATGGCTACACCTTC.